The present entry profiles one TCR beta chain with its context. This clonotype was recorded a few times. Its target antigen remains unknown. Base-call qualities are not available, and no considerably larger clone is one nucleotide away. The sample was run on an Illumina HiSeq 1500. The public reads were quality trimmed at Q25 with fastp and then assembled into clones with MiXCR by TCRdb, keeping productive beta chains. Each CDR3 protein appears once, grouped with its most common genes and DNA. The sample table lists about 35,000 distinct CDR3 sequences, about 54% of them with a count of one. Around 90% of the sample rests with the top ten. The treatment or condition label for this specimen denotes: in vitro stimulation with specific CMV peptide epitopes to enrich CMV-specific T cells. The data derive from a study of T cell repertoires in cytomegalovirus infection (dated by TCRdb to between 2018 and 2021). Some background on the complete study: Peptide stimulations targeted recently identified HLA-C-restricted CMV epitopes, whose presentation resists viral immunomodulation, together with well-studied HLA-B-restricted epitopes. Donor HLA type was relevant to the analysis, as public TCR beta signatures indicated carriage of CMV infection together with the matching HLA type.

V and J are truncated by 3 bases and 0 bases respectively, leaving an intervening sequence of 5 bases. The CDR3 spans 13 residues, from the cysteine through the phenylalanine. Only CDR3 DNA remains: 39 bases, in frame from the first base. Taken from the germline V gene, the CDR1 and CDR2 loops are SGHTA and FQGNSA. General study outcomes and caveats: The ex vivo response was dominated by HLA-C-restricted CMV-specific TCR beta clonotypes, and the single most frequent clonotype in two of eight donors was supplied by these HLA-C-restricted clonotypes. In both this cohort and an independent roughly 350-donor cohort, the cumulative frequency of public TCR beta family members distinguished carriers of CMV infection plus the relevant HLA type.

The specimen comprised CD8+ T cells from cultured PBMCs, sampled from culture after CMV antigen stimulation. This TCR derives from a human donor in good health (CMV status not recorded). Some clones in this sample may be carry-over from other donors' samples. The rearranged segments are TRBV7-2 and TRBJ2-5, with no reliable assignment of the D segment. The DNA sequence is TGTGCCAGCAGCTTGGGCCACCAAGAGACCCAGTACTTC. It codes for CASSLGHQETQYF.